This TCR beta chain comes out of a study of T cell changes during pregnancy in multiple sclerosis. Assay used: immunoSEQ multiplex PCR; TCRdb lists only in-frame clones, some missing. The repertoire holds about 36,000 clones, with 85% to 95% as singletons. There are 13 residues in the CDR3. Germline CDR1 is MDHEN and CDR2 is SYDVKM. V lost 7 bases to trimming and J lost 3 bases, with 12 bases between them. The sample comprised PBMCs (not recorded whether the cells were cultured). This TCR came from a female donor with multiple sclerosis, enrolled in a pregnancy study. The rearrangement uses TRBV28 and TRBJ1-2, with no clear D. The CDR3 loop reads CASTKLVYYGYTF. Written as DNA, the CDR3 is TGTGCCAGCACCAAGCTTGTCTACTATGGCTACACCTTC.